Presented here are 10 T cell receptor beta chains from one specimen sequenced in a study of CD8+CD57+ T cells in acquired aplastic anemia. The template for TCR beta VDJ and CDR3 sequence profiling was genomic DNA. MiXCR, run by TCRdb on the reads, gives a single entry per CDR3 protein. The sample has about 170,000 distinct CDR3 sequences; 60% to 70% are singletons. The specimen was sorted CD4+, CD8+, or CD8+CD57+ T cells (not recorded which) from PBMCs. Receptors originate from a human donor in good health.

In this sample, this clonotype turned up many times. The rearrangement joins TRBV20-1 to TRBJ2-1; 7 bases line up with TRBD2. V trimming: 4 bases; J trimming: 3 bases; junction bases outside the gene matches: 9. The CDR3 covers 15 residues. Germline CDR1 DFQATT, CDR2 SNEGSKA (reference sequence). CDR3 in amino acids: CSATVTSANYNEQFF. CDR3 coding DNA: TGCAGTGCTACTGTCACTAGCGCCAACTACAATGAGCAGTTCTTC.

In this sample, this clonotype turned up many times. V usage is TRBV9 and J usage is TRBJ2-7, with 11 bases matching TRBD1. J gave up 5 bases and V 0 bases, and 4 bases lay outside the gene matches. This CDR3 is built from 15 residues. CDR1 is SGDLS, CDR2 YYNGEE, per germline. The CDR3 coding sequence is TGTGCCAGCAGCGTAGGACGGACAGGGGGCGACGAGCAGTACTTC. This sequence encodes CASSVGRTGGDEQYF.

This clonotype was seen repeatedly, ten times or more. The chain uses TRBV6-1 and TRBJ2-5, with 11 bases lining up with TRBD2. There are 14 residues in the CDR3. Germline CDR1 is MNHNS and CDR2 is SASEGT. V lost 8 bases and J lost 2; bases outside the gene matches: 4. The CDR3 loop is CASGGLAGQETQYF. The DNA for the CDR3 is TGTGCCAGCGGCGGACTAGCGGGTCAAGAGACCCAGTACTTC.

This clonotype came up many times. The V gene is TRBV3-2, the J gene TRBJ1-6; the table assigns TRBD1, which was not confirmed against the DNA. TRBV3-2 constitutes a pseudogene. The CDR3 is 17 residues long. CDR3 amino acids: CASSQDPRTRHNSPLHF. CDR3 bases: TGTGCCAGCAGCCAAGATCCGCGGACAAGGCATAATTCACCCCTCCACTTT.

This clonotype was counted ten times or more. The chain's CDR3 is CASSLAGENNEQFF. The CDR3 DNA reads TGTGCCAGCAGCCTAGCGGGAGAAAACAATGAGCAGTTCTTC. The gene calls are TRBV2 and TRBJ2-1, with 10 bases lining up with TRBD2. The germline gives CDR1 SNHLY, CDR2 FYNNEI. CDR3 length: 14 residues. V was clipped by 6 bases and J by 5 bases; unmatched bases: 4.

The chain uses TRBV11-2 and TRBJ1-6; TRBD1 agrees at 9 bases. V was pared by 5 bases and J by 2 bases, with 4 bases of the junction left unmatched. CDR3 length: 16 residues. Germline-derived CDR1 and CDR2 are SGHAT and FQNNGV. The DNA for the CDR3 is TGTGCCAGCAGCCCACAGGGGGCCGCCTATAATTCACCCCTCCACTTT. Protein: CASSPQGAAYNSPLHF.

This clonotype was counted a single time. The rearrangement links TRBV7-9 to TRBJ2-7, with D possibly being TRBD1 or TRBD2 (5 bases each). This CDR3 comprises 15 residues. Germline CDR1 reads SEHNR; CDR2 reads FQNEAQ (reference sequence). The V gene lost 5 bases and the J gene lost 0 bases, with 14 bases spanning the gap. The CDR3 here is CASSPQEGNSYEQYF. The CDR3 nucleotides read TGTGCCAGCAGCCCCCAAGAGGGGAACTCCTACGAGCAGTACTTC.

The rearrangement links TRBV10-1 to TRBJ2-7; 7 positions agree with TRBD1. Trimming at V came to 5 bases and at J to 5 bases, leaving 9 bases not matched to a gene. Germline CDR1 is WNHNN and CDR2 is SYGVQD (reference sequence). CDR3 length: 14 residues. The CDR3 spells CASSLDRPKDEQYF. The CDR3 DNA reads TGCGCCAGCAGTCTGGACAGGCCGAAGGACGAGCAGTACTTC.

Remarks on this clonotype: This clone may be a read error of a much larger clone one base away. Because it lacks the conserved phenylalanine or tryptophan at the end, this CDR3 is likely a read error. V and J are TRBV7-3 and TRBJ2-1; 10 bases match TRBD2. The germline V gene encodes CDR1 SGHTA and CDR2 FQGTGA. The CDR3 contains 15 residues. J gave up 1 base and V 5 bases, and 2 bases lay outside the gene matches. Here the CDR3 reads CASSPGLASYNEQFC. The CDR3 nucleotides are TGTGCCAGCAGCCCGGGACTAGCGTCCTACAATGAGCAGTTCTGC.

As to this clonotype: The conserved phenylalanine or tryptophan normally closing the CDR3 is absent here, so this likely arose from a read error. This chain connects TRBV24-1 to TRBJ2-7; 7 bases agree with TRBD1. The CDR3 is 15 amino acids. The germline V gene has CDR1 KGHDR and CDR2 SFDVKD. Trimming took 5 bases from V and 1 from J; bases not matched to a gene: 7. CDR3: CATSAGQERSYEQYL. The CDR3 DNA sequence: TGTGCCACCAGTGCCGGACAGGAGAGGTCCTACGAGCAGTACTTA.